This T cell receptor (beta chain) emerged from a study of T cell responses to AZD1222 COVID-19 vaccine. Second-dose recipients at about 4 or about 12 weeks were treated as one pooled group. Germline-derived CDR1 and CDR2 are LGHDT and YNNKEL (reference sequence). The CDR3 runs to 13 residues. V was cut by 4 bases and J by 8 bases, with 14 bases left in between. Sequencing was performed with immunoSEQ multiplex PCR; in TCRdb, only in-frame clones are kept and a portion is missing. The sample consists of 95,000 to 150,000 clones, approximately 90% of them appearing once. The chain recombines TRBV3-1 (or the pseudogene TRBV3-2) with TRBJ1-1, with a possible D match to TRBD1 (6 bases). The origin of this receptor is an adult who received the AZD1222 COVID-19 vaccine. Material: peripheral blood, obtained 28 days after the second AZD1222 dose. The CDR3 sequence: CASSPGQRGEAFF. Written as DNA, the CDR3 is TGTGCCAGCAGCCCAGGACAGCGGGGCGAAGCTTTCTTT.